The rows below give T cell receptor beta chains drawn from one sample of a study of CD8 T cells in ankylosing spondylitis. One entry per CDR3 protein, called by TCRdb with MiXCR from the 5' RACE reads. Seen here are approximately 110,000 distinct CDR3 sequences, approximately 25% observed once, and the top ten hold roughly an eighth. The material sequenced was synovial fluid, either unsorted or a sorted T cell fraction (not recorded which). The source is a male donor with ankylosing spondylitis. Both conserved end residues are part of each CDR3. Each record gives: J gene, clone size, D gene, V gene, CDR3 DNA, CDR3 protein. A D gene is named only where the DNA matches it firmly. Some rows have no size entry. The others give once, few or many, or a class for an expanded clone.

TRBJ1-3	few	.	TRBV6-5	TGTGCCAGCAGCTTATTGACAGGCGACGGAAACACCATATATTTT	CASSLLTGDGNTIYF
TRBJ2-1	.	.	TRBV2	TGTGCCACGGGCCTCACCCTATACAATGAGCAGTTCTTC	CATGLTLYNEQFF
TRBJ2-1	few	.	TRBV12-5	TGTGCTAGTGGTTTAGGACACCAGTTCTTC	CASGLGHQFF
TRBJ1-2	.	.	TRBV7-2	TGTGCCAGCAGCTCCAGCAGGGAAGATGGCTACGCCTTC	CASSSSREDGYAF
TRBJ1-4	few	.	TRBV29-1	TGCAGCGTTGGAGGCAGGGGAGGTGAAAAACTGTTTTTT	CSVGGRGGEKLFF
TRBJ1-3	.	.	TRBV20-1	TGCAGTGCTAGACGTCCAAGTAGTGCCTCTGGAAACACCATATATTTT	CSARRPSSASGNTIYF
TRBJ2-3	few	.	TRBV20-1	TGCAGTGCTAGAGATCCTACTCCAGATACGCAGTATTTT	CSARDPTPDTQYF
TRBJ2-3	.	.	TRBV20-1	TGCAGTGCTAGTGCGGACCACTTCACAGATACGCAGTATTTT	CSASADHFTDTQYF
TRBJ2-1	.	.	TRBV20-1	TGCAGTGCCGAACGGTCGGGGAGCTCCTACAATGAGCAGTTCTTC	CSAERSGSSYNEQFF
TRBJ1-1	.	.	TRBV9	TGTGCCAGCAGCGTAGTCGGGAGGGTCACTGAAGCTTTCTTT	CASSVVGRVTEAFF
TRBJ2-3	few	.	TRBV7-2	TGTGCCAGCAGTAGTCCACTAGCCGTTACAGATACGCAGTATTTT	CASSSPLAVTDTQYF
TRBJ2-7	few	TRBD1	TRBV27	TGTGCCAGCAGCCTTGACAGGGGGCGAAACGAGCAGTACTTC	CASSLDRGRNEQYF
TRBJ2-7	.	TRBD2	TRBV5-1	TGCGCCAGCAGCTTCCTAGCGGGGGACTCCTACGAGCAGTACTTC	CASSFLAGDSYEQYF
TRBJ2-1	few	TRBD2	TRBV29-1	TGCAGCGTTGGAGGACTAGCGGGAGCCGTCGGCAATGAGCAGTTCTTC	CSVGGLAGAVGNEQFF
TRBJ2-1	many	TRBD2	TRBV10-3	TGTGCCATCAGTGAGAGGGCTAGCGGGAGGGCCCAGAGCTCCTACAATGAGCAGTTCTTC	CAISERASGRAQSSYNEQFF
TRBJ2-6	few	.	TRBV6-4	TGTGCCAGCAGTGACTCGACCCGGTCAGGGGCCAACGTCCTGACTTTC	CASSDSTRSGANVLTF
TRBJ2-5	many	.	TRBV5-1	TGCGCCAGCAGCTTGGTAGGGCGCCAAGAGACCCAGTACTTC	CASSLVGRQETQYF
TRBJ2-3	.	.	TRBV4-1	TGCGCCAGCAGCCAAGAGGGTCCCAAGGTCACAGATACGCAGTATTTT	CASSQEGPKVTDTQYF
TRBJ2-5	.	TRBD2	TRBV24-1	TGTGCCACCAGTGACCCCGGACTAGCGGGAGGGCCCTTCGAGACCCAGTACTTC	CATSDPGLAGGPFETQYF
TRBJ2-3	.	TRBD2	TRBV5-4	TGTGCCAGCAGTTTCGGGCGGGAGTTCGCAGATACGCAGTATTTT	CASSFGREFADTQYF
TRBJ2-2	few	.	TRBV7-2	TGTGCCAGCAGCTCTGGGGTGTGGAGCACCGGGGAGCTGTTTTTT	CASSSGVWSTGELFF
TRBJ2-1	.	.	TRBV20-1	TGCAGTGCTAGGGGGGTAGCCCTCTGGGACAATGAGCAGTTCTTC	CSARGVALWDNEQFF